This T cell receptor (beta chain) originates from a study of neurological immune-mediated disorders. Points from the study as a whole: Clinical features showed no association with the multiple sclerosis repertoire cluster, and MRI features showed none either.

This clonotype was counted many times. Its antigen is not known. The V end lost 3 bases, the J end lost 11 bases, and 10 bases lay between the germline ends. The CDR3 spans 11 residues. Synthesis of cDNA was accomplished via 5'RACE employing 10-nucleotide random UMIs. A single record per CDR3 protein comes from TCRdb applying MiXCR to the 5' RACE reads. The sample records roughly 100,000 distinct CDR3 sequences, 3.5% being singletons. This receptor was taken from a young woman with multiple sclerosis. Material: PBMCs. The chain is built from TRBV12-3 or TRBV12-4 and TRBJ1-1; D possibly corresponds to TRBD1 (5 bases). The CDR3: CASSLGVGAFF. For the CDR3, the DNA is TGTGCCAGCAGTTTGGGGGTTGGGGCTTTCTTT.